These 11 T cell receptor beta chains were sequenced from one sample in a study of blood T cell repertoires in COVID-19. Assay used: immunoSEQ multiplex PCR; TCRdb lists only in-frame clones, some missing. This table has about 360,000 clones, over 65% appearing once. The material sequenced was peripheral blood. All receptors derive from a human donor with acute or convalescent COVID-19. The donor label of this sample is uncertain.

The genes are TRBV6-6 and TRBJ2-2; the D gene is possibly TRBD2 (7 bases). Germline V gene sequence: CDR1 MNHNY, CDR2 SVGAGI (reference sequence). The length of the CDR3 is 15 residues. With 2 bases removed from V and 6 bases from J, the gap between germline ends came to 13 bases. The CDR3 nucleotides are TGTGCCAGCAGTTACAGTGGGGGGGCTTCCGGGGAGCTGTTTTTT. Encoded protein: CASSYSGGASGELFF.

The V gene is TRBV5-6, the J gene TRBJ1-1, with no clear D. The V and J ends lost 1 base and 5 bases respectively, with 12 bases between them. The CDR3 has 14 residues. Germline CDR1 and CDR2: SGHDT and YYEEEE. CDR3 residues: CASSLLGRWTEAFF. The CDR3, as DNA: TGTGCCAGCAGCTTGTTGGGGAGGTGGACTGAAGCTTTCTTT.

The chain joins TRBV2 to TRBJ1-1; D is ambiguous. CDR3 length equals 12 residues. V gave up 4 bases and J gave up 1 base, with 4 bases separating them. Germline V gives CDR1 SNHLY, CDR2 FYNNEI. Here the CDR3 reads CASSAGNTEAFF. The CDR3 DNA follows: TGTGCCAGCAGTGCGGGGAACACTGAAGCTTTCTTT. The entire variable domain, with the rest obtained from reference TRBV2 and TRBJ1-1, is as follows: EPEVTQTPSHQVTQMGQEVILRCVPISNHLYFYWYRQILGQKVEFLVSFYNNEISEKSEIFDDQFSVERPDGSNFTLKIRSTKLEDSAMYFCASSAGNTEAFFGQGTRLTVV.

The CDR3 here is CSADQDRAYGYTF. As DNA, the CDR3 is TGCAGCGCAGATCAGGACAGGGCCTATGGCTACACCTTC. The chain has TRBV29-1 and TRBJ1-2; TRBD1 matches 8 bases. Germline V gene sequence: CDR1 SQVTM, CDR2 ANQGSEA. The CDR3 contains 13 residues. V lost 7 bases to trimming and J lost 4 bases; unmatched junction nucleotides: 8.

The chain employs TRBV18 and TRBJ2-7; 9 positions match TRBD1. Germline V CDR1 and CDR2: KGHSH, LQKENI. Trimming cost V 3 bases and J 4 bases; bases outside gene matches: 7. The CDR3 runs to 15 residues. This CDR3 is CASSPSQQGAYEQYF. DNA for the CDR3: TGTGCCAGCTCACCTTCACAACAGGGGGCTTACGAGCAGTACTTC. Full variable domain (remainder filled in from reference TRBV18 and TRBJ2-7): NAGVMQNPRHLVRRRGQEARLRCSPMKGHSHVYWYRQLPEEGLKFMVYLQKENIIDESGMPKERFSAEFPKEGPSILRIQQVVRGDSAAYFCASSPSQQGAYEQYFGPGTRLTVT.

The V gene is TRBV9, the J gene TRBJ1-1; D is ambiguous. In germline, CDR1 is SGDLS, CDR2 YYNGEE. Trimming pared 0 bases from V and 0 bases from J, leaving 3 bases between. The CDR3 totals 13 residues. CDR3 protein: CASSVAMNTEAFF. In DNA, the CDR3 is TGTGCCAGCAGCGTAGCCATGAACACTGAAGCTTTCTTT.

The J gene is TRBJ2-3, the V gene TRBV6-5; 8 bases agree with TRBD2. CDR3 length: 14 amino acids. J was trimmed by 4 bases and V by 7 bases; bases with no gene match: 7. Germline CDR1 MNHEY, CDR2 SVGAGI. CDR3: CASKVAGPSDTQYF. The CDR3, as DNA: TGTGCCAGCAAGGTAGCGGGGCCTTCAGATACGCAGTATTTT.

This clone was seen a single time. This rearrangement joins TRBV5-6 to TRBJ2-1; 7 positions match TRBD1. The CDR3 contains 15 residues. Germline V gene lookup returns CDR1 SGHDT and CDR2 YYEEEE. V trimming: 4 bases; J trimming: 1 base; junction bases outside the gene matches: 5. The CDR3 protein is CASSTGQRSYNEQFF. The CDR3 nucleotides read TGTGCCAGCAGCACGGGACAGAGGTCCTACAATGAGCAGTTCTTC.

The chain couples TRBV30 to TRBJ2-7; a weak D match, TRBD2 (5 bases). Trimming removed 8 bases from V and 3 bases from J, with 8 bases in between. This CDR3 is 10 amino acids long. Germline lookup yields CDR1 GTSNPN and CDR2 SVGIG (reference sequence). CDR3 region: CAGGLYEQYF. The CDR3 coding sequence is TGTGCCGGCGGACTCTACGAGCAGTACTTC.

The rearrangement uses TRBV6-5 and TRBJ1-2, with D maybe TRBD1 (5 bases). Germline values: CDR1 MNHEY, CDR2 SVGAGI. V was pared by 0 bases and J by 6 bases, with 11 bases between. The CDR3 is 14 residues long. The CDR3 coding sequence is TGTGCCAGCAGTTACTCGGGGGGGGGAGATGGCTACACCTTC. This encodes CASSYSGGGDGYTF.

This chain joins TRBV3-1 (or the pseudogene TRBV3-2) and TRBJ2-7; TRBD2 matches 8 bases. The CDR3 runs to 14 residues. V trimming: 10 bases; J trimming: 4 bases; junction bases outside the gene matches: 12. CDR1 and CDR2 from the germline V gene are LGHDT and YNNKEL (reference sequence). CDR3 region: CAISSGRREYEQYF. For the CDR3, the DNA is TGTGCCATCTCAAGCGGGAGACGAGAATACGAGCAGTACTTC.